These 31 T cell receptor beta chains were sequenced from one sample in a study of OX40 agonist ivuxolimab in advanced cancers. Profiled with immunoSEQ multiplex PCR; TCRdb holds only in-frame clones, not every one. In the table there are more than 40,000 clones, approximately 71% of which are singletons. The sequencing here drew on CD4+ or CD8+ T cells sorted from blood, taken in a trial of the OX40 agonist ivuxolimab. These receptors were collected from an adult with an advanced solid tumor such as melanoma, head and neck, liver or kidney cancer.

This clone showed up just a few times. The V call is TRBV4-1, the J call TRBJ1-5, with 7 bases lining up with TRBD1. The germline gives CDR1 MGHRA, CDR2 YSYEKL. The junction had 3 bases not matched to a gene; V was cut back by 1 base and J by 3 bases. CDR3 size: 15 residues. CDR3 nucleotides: TGCGCCAGCAGCCAAGGGGGACAGATCAATCAGCCCCAGCATTTT. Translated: CASSQGGQINQPQHF.

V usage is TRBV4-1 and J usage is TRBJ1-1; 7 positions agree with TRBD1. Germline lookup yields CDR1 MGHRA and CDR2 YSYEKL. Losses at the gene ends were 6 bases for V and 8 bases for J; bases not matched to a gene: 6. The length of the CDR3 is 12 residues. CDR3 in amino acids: CASRQGSEEAFF. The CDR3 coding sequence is TGCGCCAGCAGACAGGGGTCCGAGGAAGCTTTCTTT.

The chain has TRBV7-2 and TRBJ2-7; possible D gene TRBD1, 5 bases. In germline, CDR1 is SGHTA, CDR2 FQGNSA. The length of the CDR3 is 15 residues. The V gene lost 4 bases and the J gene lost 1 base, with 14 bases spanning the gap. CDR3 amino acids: CASSWTQGHSYEQYF. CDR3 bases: TGTGCCAGCAGCTGGACCCAGGGTCATTCCTACGAGCAGTACTTC.

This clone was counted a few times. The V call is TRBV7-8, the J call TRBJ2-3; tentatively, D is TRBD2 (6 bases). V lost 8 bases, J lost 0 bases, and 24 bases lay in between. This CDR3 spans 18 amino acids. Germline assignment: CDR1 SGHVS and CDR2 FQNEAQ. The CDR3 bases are TGTGCCAGCTCGTATGGGGGGATTTGGGGTAGGAGCACAGATACGCAGTATTTT. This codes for CASSYGGIWGRSTDTQYF.

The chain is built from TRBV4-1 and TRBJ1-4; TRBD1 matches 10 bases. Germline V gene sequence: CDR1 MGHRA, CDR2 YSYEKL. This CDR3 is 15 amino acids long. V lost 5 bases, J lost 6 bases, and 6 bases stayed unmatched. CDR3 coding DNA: TGCGCCAGCAGCTTCGGGACAGGGGAATATGAAAAACTGTTTTTT. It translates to CASSFGTGEYEKLFF.

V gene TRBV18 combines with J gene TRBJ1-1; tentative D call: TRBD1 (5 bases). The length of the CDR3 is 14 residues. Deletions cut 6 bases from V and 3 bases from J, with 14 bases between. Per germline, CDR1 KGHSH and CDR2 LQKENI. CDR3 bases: TGTGCCAGCTCCCGGGGCAGGGAGGACACTGAAGCTTTCTTT. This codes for CASSRGREDTEAFF.

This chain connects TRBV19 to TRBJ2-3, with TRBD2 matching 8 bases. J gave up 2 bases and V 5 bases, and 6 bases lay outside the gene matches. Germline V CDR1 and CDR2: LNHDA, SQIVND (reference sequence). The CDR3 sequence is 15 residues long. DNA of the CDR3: TGTGCCAGTAGTCCCCGGGAGGGGAACACAGATACGCAGTATTTT. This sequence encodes CASSPREGNTDTQYF.

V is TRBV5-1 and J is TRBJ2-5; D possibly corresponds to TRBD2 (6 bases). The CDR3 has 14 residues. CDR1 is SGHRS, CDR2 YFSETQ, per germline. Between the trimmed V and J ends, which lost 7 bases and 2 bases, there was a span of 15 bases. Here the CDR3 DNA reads TGCGCCAGCGGCTCGGGGGTAACGCAAGAGACCCAGTACTTC. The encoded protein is CASGSGVTQETQYF.

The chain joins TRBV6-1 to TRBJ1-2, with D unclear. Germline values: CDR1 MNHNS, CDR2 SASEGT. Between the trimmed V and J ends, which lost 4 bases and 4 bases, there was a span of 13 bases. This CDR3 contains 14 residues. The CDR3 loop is CASSVALEGYGYTF. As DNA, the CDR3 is TGTGCCAGCAGTGTGGCACTCGAGGGCTATGGCTACACCTTC.

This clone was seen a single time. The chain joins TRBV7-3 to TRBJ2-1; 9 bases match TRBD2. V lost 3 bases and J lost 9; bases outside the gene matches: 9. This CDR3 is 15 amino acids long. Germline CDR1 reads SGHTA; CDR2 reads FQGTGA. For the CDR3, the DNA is TGTGCCAGCAGCTTTAAGGCGGGAGGGCTTAGTGAGCAGTTCTTC. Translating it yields CASSFKAGGLSEQFF.

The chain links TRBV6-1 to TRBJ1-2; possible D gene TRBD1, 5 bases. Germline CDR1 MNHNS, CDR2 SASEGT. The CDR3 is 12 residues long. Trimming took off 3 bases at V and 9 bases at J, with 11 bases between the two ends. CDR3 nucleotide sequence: TGTGCCAGCAGTGATACAGGTCCCAGCTACACCTTC. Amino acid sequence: CASSDTGPSYTF.

The CDR3 protein is CASSGGIQETQYF. The DNA of the CDR3 is TGTGCCAGCAGCGGGGGGATCCAAGAGACCCAGTACTTC. V and J are TRBV11-2 and TRBJ2-5; D might be TRBD2 (6 bases). The germline V gene has CDR1 SGHAT and CDR2 FQNNGV. Trimming removed 5 bases from V and 1 base from J, with 8 bases in between. This CDR3 has 13 amino acids.

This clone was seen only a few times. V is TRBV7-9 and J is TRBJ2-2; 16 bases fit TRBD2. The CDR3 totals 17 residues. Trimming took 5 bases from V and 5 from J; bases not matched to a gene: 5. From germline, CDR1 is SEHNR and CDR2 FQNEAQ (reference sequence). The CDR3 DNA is TGTGCCAGCAGCAAGGGACTAGCGGGAGGGTCTACCGGGGAGCTGTTTTTT. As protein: CASSKGLAGGSTGELFF.

The CDR3 protein is CASRLGLVSYEQYF. The CDR3 nucleotides are TGTGCCAGCAGACTCGGACTGGTGTCCTACGAGCAGTACTTC. The chain is built from TRBV28 and TRBJ2-7; possibly TRBD2 for D (5 bases). This CDR3 is 14 amino acids long. V lost 6 bases to trimming and J lost 1 base, with 13 bases between them. The germline V gene has CDR1 MDHEN and CDR2 SYDVKM.

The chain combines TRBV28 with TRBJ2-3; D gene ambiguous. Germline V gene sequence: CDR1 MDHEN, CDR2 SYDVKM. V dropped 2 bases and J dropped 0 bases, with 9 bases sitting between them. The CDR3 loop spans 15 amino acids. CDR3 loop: CASSLALTSTDTQYF. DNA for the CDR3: TGTGCCAGCAGTTTAGCGCTGACTAGCACAGATACGCAGTATTTT. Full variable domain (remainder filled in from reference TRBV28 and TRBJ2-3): DVKVTQSSRYLVKRTGEKVFLECVQDMDHENMFWYRQDPGLGLRLIYFSYDVKMKEKGDIPEGYSVSREKKERFSLILESASTNQTSMYLCASSLALTSTDTQYFGPGTRLTVL.

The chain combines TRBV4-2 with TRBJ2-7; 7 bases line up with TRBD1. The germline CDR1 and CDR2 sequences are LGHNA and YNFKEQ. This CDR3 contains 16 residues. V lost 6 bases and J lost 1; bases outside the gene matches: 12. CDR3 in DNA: TGTGCCAGCAGTCCTCACCCGGGACAGTTATCCTACGAGCAGTACTTC. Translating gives CASSPHPGQLSYEQYF.

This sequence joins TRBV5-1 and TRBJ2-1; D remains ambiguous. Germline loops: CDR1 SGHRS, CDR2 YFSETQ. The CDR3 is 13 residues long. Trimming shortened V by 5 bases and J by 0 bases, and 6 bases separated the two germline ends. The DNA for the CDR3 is TGCGCCAGCAGTACAGTCTCCTACAATGAGCAGTTCTTC. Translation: CASSTVSYNEQFF.

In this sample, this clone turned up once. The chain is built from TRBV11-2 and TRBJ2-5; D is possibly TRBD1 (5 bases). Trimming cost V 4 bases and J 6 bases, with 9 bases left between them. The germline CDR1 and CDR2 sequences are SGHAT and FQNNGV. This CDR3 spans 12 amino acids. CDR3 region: CASSSSGKTQYF. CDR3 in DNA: TGTGCCAGCAGCTCATCAGGGAAGACCCAGTACTTC.

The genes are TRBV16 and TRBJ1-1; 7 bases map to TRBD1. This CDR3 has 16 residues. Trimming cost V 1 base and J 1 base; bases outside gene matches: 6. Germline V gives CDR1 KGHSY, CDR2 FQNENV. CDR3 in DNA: TGTGCCAGCAGCCAATTTGGGAACAGGGGGAACACTGAAGCTTTCTTT. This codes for CASSQFGNRGNTEAFF.

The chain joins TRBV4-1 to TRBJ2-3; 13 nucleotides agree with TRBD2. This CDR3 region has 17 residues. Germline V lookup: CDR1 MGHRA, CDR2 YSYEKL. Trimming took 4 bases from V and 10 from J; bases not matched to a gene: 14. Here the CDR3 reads CASSPSTSGRPLQAQYF. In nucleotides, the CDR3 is TGCGCCAGCAGCCCCTCGACTAGCGGGAGGCCCCTTCAGGCGCAGTATTTT.

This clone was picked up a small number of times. The CDR3, as DNA: TGTGCCAGCAGTGAAGTGCAGGGCTCCATTTCGGGTAGCAATCAGCCCCAGCATTTT. It codes for CASSEVQGSISGSNQPQHF. The gene calls are TRBV6-1 and TRBJ1-5; D is possibly TRBD1 (5 bases). Germline V gene sequence: CDR1 MNHNS, CDR2 SASEGT. The CDR3 sequence is 19 residues long. The V and J ends lost 1 base and 0 bases respectively, with 19 bases between them.

The CDR3 region has the DNA TGCGCCAGCAGCCGCGGAGGGGCCAACACCGGGGAGCTGTTTTTT. Translation: CASSRGGANTGELFF. The chain is built from TRBV5-1 and TRBJ2-2; tentatively, D is TRBD2 (6 bases). CDR3 length: 15 amino acids. Germline assignment: CDR1 SGHRS and CDR2 YFSETQ. Trimming took 4 bases from V and 2 from J, leaving 12 bases between them.

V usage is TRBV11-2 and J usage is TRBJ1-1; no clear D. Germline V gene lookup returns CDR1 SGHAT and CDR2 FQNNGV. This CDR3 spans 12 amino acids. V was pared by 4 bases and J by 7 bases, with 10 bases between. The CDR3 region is CASSYNLGEAFF. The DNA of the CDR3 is TGTGCCAGCAGCTATAACCTCGGTGAAGCTTTCTTT. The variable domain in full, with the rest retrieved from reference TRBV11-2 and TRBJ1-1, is EAGVAQSPRYKIIEKRQSVAFWCNPISGHATLYWYQQILGQGPKLLIQFQNNGVVDDSQLPKDRFSAERLKGVDSTLKIQPAKLEDSAVYLCASSYNLGEAFFGQGTRLTVV.

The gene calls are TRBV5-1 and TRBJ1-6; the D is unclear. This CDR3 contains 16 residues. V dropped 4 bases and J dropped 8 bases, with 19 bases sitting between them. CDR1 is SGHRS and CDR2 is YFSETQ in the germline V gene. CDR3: CASSVSTGGRDSPLHF. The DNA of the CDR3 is TGCGCCAGCAGCGTTTCGACGGGTGGTAGGGATTCACCCCTCCACTTT.

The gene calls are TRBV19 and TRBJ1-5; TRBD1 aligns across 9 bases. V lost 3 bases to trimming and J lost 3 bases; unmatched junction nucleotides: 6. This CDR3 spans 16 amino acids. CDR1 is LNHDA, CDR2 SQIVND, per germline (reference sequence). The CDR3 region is CASSIFGTGINQPQHF. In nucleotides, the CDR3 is TGTGCCAGTAGTATTTTTGGGACAGGGATCAATCAGCCCCAGCATTTT. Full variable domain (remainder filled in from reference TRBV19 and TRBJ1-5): DGGITQSPKYLFRKEGQNVTLSCEQNLNHDAMYWYRQDPGQGLRLIYYSQIVNDFQKGDIAEGYSVSREKKESFPLTVTSAQKNPTAFYLCASSIFGTGINQPQHFGDGTRLSIL.

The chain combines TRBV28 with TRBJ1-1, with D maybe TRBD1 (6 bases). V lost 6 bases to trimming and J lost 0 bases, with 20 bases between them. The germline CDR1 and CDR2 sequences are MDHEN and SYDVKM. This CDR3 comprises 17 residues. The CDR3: CASSWGMDSYMNTEAFF. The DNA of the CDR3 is TGTGCCAGCAGCTGGGGAATGGACAGTTACATGAACACTGAAGCTTTCTTT.

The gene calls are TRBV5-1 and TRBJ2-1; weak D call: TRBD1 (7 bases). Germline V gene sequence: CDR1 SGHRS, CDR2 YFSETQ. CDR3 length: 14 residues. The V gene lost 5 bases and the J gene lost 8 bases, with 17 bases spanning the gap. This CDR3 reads CASSRDSQGDEQFF. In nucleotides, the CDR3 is TGCGCCAGCAGTAGGGACTCCCAGGGGGATGAGCAGTTCTTC.

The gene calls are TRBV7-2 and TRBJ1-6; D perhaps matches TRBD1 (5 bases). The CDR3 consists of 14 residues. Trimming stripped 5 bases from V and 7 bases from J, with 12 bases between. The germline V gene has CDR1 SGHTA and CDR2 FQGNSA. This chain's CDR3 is CASSQARGNSPLHF. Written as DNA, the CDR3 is TGTGCCAGCAGCCAAGCTCGGGGGAATTCACCCCTCCACTTT. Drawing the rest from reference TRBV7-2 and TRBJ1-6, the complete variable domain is GAGVSQSPSNKVTEKGKDVELRCDPISGHTALYWYRQSLGQGLEFLIYFQGNSAPDKSGLPSDRFSAERTGGSVSTLTIQRTQQEDSAVYLCASSQARGNSPLHFGNGTRLTVT.

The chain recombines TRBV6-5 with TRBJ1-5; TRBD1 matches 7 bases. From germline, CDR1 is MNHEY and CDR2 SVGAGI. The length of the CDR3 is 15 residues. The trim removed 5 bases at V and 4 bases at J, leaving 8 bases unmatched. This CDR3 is CASSTRTGKNQPQHF. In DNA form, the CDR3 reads TGTGCCAGCAGTACCCGGACAGGCAAGAATCAGCCCCAGCATTTT.

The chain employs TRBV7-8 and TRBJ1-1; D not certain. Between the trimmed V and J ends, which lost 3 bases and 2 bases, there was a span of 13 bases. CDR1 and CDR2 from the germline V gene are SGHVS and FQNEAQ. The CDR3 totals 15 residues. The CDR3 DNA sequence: TGTGCCAGCAGCTTCAGACACGGGCTTAACACTGAAGCTTTCTTT. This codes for CASSFRHGLNTEAFF.

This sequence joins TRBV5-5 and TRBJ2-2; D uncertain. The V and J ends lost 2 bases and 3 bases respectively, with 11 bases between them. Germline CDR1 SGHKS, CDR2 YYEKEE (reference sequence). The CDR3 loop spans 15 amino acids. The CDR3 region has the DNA TGTGCCAGCAGCTTCAGAGACACATACACCGGGGAGCTGTTTTTT. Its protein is CASSFRDTYTGELFF.